This T cell receptor (beta chain) is from a study of immune cell composition in non-small cell lung cancer. At the level of the study: Tumours were mainly lung adenocarcinoma or squamous cell carcinoma. The study, taken as a whole, reports: Adenocarcinomas with higher top tumour-associated clone frequency had more reactive TILs. Smoking pack-years did not significantly correlate with tumour TCR-beta clonality.

Points on this clone: Antigen unknown.

Normal lung sampling was at least 3 cm from the tumour, as distant as possible. Frozen unsorted single-cell suspensions supplied the genomic DNA. V dropped 2 bases and J dropped 2; count of bases not matched to a gene: 3. Germline CDR1 and CDR2: LNHDA and SQIVND (reference sequence). This CDR3 has 15 residues. The table came from immunoSEQ multiplex PCR; TCRdb's copy has only in-frame clones and leaves some out. In the table there are about 1,000 clones, approximately 64% of which are singletons. This clonotype originated in a human donor with non-small cell lung cancer. The sample consisted of non-adjacent lung tissue. The V and J genes are TRBV19 and TRBJ2-7; 10 nucleotides line up with TRBD1. The CDR3 loop is CASSIWGQGTYEQYF. CDR3 sequence (DNA): TGTGCCAGTAGTATATGGGGACAGGGGACCTACGAGCAGTACTTC.